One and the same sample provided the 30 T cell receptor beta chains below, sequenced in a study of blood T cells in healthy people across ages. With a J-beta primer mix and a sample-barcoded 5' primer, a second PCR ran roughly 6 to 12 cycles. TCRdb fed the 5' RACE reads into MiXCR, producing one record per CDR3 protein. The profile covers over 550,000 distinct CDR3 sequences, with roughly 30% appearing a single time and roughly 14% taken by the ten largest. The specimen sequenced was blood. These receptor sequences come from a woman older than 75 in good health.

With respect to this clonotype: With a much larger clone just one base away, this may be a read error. Written as DNA, the CDR3 is TGTGCCAGCAGCTCAGGACTAGCCCCCATCCGTGAGCAGTACTTC. This gives the protein CASSSGLAPIREQYF. This rearrangement joins TRBV7-3 to TRBJ2-5, with 8 bases that match TRBD2. CDR1 is SGHTA and CDR2 is FQGTGA in the germline V gene. The CDR3 runs 15 residues. J gave up 11 bases and V 4 bases, and 15 bases lay outside the gene matches.

The CDR3 DNA follows: TGTGCCAGCAGTTCCCCCAGGACAGGGACCAAGAACACTGAAGCTTTCTTT. It encodes CASSSPRTGTKNTEAFF. This sequence joins TRBV2 and TRBJ1-1; 8 bases agree with TRBD1. The germline V gene encodes CDR1 SNHLY and CDR2 FYNNEI. The ends lost 5 bases at V and 1 base at J; junction bases unmatched: 12. This CDR3 is 17 amino acids long.

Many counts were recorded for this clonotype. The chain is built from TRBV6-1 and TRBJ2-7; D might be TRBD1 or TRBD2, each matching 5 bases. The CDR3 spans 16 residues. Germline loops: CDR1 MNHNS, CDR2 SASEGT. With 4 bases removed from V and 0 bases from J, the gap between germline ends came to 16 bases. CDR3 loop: CASSGVRRGSSYEQYF. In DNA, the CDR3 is TGTGCCAGCAGTGGGGTACGTCGGGGCAGCTCCTACGAGCAGTACTTC.

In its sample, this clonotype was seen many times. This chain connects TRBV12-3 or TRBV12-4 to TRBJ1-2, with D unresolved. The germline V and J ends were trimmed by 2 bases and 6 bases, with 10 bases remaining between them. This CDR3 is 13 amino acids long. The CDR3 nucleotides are TGTGCCAGCAGTTTACGCGGGGATCATGGCTACACCTTC. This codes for CASSLRGDHGYTF.

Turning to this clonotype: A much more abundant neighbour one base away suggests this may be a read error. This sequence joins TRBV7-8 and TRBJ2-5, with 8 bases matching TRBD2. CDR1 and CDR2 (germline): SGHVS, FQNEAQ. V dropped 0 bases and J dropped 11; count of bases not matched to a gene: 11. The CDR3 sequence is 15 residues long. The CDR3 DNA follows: TGTGCCAGCAGCTTAGCACGGGGGGGGCCCTATGAGCAGTACTTC. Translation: CASSLARGGPYEQYF.

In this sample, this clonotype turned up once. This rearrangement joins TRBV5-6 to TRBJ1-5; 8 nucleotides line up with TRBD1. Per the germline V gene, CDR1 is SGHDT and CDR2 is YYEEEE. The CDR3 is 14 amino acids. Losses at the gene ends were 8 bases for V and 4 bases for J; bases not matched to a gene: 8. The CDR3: CASSNRTGNQPQHF. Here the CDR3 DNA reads TGTGCCAGTAGTAATCGGACAGGGAATCAGCCCCAGCATTTT.

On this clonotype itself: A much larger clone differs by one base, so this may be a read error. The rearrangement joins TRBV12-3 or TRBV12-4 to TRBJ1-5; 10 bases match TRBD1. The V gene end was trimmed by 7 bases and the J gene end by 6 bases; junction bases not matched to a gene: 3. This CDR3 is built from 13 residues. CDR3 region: CASNDRGRQPQHF. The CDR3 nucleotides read TGTGCCAGCAATGACAGGGGGCGTCAGCCCCAGCATTTT.

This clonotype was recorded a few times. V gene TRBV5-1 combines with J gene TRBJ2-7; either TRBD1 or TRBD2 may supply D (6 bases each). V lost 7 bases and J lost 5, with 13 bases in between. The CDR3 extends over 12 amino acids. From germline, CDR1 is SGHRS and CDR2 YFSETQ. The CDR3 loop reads CASHGGGNEQYF. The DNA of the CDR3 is TGCGCCAGCCACGGAGGGGGGAACGAGCAGTACTTC.

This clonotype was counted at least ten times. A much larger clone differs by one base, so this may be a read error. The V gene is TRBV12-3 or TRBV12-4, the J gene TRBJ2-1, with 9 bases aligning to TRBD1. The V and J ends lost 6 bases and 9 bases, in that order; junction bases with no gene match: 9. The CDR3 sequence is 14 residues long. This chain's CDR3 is CASSPGQGWSEQFF. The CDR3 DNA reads TGTGCCAGCAGCCCGGGACAGGGTTGGAGTGAGCAGTTCTTC.

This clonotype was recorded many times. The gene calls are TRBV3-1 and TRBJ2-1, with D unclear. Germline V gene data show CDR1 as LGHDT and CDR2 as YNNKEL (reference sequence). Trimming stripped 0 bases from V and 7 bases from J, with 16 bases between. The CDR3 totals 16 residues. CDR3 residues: CASSQDLPGLGNEQFF. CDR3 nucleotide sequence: TGTGCCAGCAGCCAAGATCTCCCGGGTCTGGGGAATGAGCAGTTCTTC.

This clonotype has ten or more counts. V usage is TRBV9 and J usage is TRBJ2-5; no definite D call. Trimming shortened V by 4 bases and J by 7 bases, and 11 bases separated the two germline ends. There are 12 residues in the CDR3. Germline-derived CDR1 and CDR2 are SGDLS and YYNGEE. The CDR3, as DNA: TGTGCCAGCAGCCCGGATTGGGGGACCCAGTACTTC. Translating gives CASSPDWGTQYF.

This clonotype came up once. The CDR3 sequence: CASSWGTSGSYEQYF. CDR3 nucleotides: TGTGCCAGCAGCTGGGGGACTAGCGGGAGTTACGAGCAGTACTTC. J is TRBJ2-7 and V is TRBV7-9; 14 bases are shared with TRBD2. The CDR3 is 15 residues long. Germline V gene sequence: CDR1 SEHNR, CDR2 FQNEAQ (reference sequence). J gave up 4 bases and V 4 bases, and 3 bases lay outside the gene matches. Full variable domain (remainder filled in from reference TRBV7-9 and TRBJ2-7): DTGVSQNPRHKITKRGQNVTFRCDPISEHNRLYWYRQTLGQGPEFLTYFQNEAQLEKSRLLSDRFSAERPKGSFSTLEIQRTEQGDSAMYLCASSWGTSGSYEQYFGPGTRLTVT.

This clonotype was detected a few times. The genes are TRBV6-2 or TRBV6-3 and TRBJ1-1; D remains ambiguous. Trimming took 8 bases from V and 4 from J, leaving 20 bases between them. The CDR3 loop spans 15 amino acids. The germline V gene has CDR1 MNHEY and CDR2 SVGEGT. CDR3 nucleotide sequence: TGTGCCAGCGGGCGGTACATGGTTGTGAGCACTGAAGCTTTCTTT. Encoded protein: CASGRYMVVSTEAFF.

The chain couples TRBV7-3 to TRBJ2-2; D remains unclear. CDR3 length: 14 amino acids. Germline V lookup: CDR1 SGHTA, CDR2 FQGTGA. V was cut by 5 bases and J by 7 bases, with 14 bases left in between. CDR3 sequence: CASSPNFWGGELFF. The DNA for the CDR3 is TGTGCCAGCAGCCCCAATTTTTGGGGCGGGGAGCTGTTTTTT.

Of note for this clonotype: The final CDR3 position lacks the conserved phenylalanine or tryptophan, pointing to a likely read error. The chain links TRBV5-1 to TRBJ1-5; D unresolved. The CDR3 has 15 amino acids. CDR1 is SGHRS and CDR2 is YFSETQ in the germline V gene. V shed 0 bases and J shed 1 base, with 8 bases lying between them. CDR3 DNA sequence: TGCGCCAGCAGCTTGGGCGGCGGAAGCAATCAGCCCCAGCATTGT. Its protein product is CASSLGGGSNQPQHC.

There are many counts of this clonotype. The CDR3 region has the DNA TGTGCCAGCAGCCAAGCTGGCGGGGGAGGCACAGATACGCAGTATTTT. The encoded protein is CASSQAGGGGTDTQYF. The V gene is TRBV3-1, the J gene TRBJ2-3; 7 bases are a match to TRBD2. Germline V lookup: CDR1 LGHDT, CDR2 YNNKEL (reference sequence). There are 16 residues in the CDR3. The V segment lost 1 base and the J segment 1 base; nucleotides outside the gene matches: 5.

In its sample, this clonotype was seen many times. CDR3 sequence: CASSPPGSYGYTF. CDR3 sequence (DNA): TGTGCCAGCAGTCCACCAGGGTCCTATGGCTACACCTTC. This chain links TRBV18 with TRBJ1-2; tentative D call: TRBD1 (5 bases). Germline V lookup: CDR1 KGHSH, CDR2 LQKENI. This CDR3 contains 13 residues. The V end was cut by 8 bases, the J end by 4 bases, with 14 bases between.

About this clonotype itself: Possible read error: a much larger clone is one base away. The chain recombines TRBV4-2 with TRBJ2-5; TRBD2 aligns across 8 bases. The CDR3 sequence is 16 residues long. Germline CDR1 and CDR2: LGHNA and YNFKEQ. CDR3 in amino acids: CAGSQDSGGGPETQYF. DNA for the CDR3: TGTGCCGGCAGCCAAGATAGTGGCGGGGGGCCAGAGACCCAGTACTTC.

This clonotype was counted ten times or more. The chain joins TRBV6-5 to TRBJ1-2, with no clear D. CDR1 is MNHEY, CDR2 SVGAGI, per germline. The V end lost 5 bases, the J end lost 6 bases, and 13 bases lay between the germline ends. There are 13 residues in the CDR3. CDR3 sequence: CASSQGPVNGYTF. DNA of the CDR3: TGTGCCAGCAGTCAAGGGCCGGTCAATGGCTACACCTTC.

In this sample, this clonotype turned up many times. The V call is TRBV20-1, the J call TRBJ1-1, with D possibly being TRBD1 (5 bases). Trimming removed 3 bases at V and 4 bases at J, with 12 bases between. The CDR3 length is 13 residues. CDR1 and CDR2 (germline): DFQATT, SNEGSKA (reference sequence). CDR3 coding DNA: TGCAGTGCTAGGGACATTAGGAGCACTGAAGCTTTCTTT. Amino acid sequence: CSARDIRSTEAFF.

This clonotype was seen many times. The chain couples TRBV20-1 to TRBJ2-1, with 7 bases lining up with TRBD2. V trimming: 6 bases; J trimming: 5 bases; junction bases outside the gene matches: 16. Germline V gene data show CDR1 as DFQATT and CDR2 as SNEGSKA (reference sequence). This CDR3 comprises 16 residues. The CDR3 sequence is CSAIDRVAGVNNEQFF. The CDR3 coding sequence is TGCAGTGCCATCGACCGAGTAGCGGGCGTCAACAATGAGCAGTTCTTC.

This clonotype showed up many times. CDR3 sequence: CSALAGWAYGYTF. In DNA form, the CDR3 reads TGCAGTGCTCTGGCAGGGTGGGCCTATGGCTACACCTTC. The rearrangement joins TRBV20-1 to TRBJ1-2; weak D call: TRBD1 (5 bases). The ends were cut back, 5 bases at V and 4 bases at J, with 14 bases in the middle. CDR3 length: 13 amino acids. The germline gives CDR1 DFQATT, CDR2 SNEGSKA (reference sequence).

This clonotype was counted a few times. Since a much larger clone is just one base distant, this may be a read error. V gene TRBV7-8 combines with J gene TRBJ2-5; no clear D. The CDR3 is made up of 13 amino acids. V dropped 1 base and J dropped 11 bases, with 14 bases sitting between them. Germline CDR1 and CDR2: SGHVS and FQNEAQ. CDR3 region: CASSLGPLNEQYF. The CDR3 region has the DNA TGTGCCAGCAGCTTAGGCCCCCTCAATGAGCAGTACTTC.

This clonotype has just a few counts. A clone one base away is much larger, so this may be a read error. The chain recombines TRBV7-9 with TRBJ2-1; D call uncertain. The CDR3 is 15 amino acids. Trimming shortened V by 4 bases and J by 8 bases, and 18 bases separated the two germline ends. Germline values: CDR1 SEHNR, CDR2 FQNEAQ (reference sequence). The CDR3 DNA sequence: TGTGCCAGCAGCTCGCCGAAGAGGTATCGGGATGAGCAGTTCTTC. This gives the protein CASSSPKRYRDEQFF.

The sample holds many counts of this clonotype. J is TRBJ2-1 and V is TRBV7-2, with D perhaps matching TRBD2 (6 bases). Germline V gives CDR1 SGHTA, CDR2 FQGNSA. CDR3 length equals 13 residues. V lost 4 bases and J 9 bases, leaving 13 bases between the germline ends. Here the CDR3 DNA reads TGTGCCAGCAGCTCCGGAGGGGTCGTTGAGCAGTTCTTC. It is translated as CASSSGGVVEQFF. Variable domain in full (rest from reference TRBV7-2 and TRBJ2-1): GAGVSQSPSNKVTEKGKDVELRCDPISGHTALYWYRQSLGQGLEFLIYFQGNSAPDKSGLPSDRFSAERTGGSVSTLTIQRTQQEDSAVYLCASSSGGVVEQFFGPGTRLTVL.

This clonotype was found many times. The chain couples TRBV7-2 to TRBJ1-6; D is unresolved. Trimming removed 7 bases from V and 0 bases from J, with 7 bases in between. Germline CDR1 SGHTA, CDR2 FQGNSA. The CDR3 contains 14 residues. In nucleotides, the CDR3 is TGTGCCAGCACCCAGCGCTCCTATAATTCACCCCTCCACTTT. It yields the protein CASTQRSYNSPLHF.

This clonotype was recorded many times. This CDR3 reads CASSQEGKETQYF. DNA of the CDR3: TGCGCCAGCAGCCAAGAGGGGAAAGAGACCCAGTACTTC. The chain recombines TRBV4-1 with TRBJ2-5, with D hard to call. The CDR3 consists of 13 residues. Trimming pared 0 bases from V and 3 bases from J, leaving 5 bases between. CDR1 MGHRA and CDR2 YSYEKL come from the germline V gene.

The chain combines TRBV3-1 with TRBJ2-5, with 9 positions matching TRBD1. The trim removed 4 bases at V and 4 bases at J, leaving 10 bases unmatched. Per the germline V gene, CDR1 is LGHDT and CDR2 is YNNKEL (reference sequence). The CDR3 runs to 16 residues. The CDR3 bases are TGTGCCAGCAGCCCGCGGACAGGGGTACATGGAGAGACCCAGTACTTC. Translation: CASSPRTGVHGETQYF.

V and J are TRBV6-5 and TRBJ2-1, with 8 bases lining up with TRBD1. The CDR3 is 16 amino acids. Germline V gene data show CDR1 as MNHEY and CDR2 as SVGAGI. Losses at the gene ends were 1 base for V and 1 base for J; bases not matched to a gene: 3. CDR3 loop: CASSYLTGGSYNEQFF. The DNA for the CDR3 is TGTGCCAGCAGTTACTTAACAGGGGGGTCCTACAATGAGCAGTTCTTC.

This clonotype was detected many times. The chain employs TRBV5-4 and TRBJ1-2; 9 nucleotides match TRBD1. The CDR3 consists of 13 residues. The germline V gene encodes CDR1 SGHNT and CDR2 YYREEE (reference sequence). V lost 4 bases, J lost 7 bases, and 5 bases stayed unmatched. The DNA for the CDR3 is TGTGCCAGCAGCCTACAGGGGGCGAGTGGCTACACCTTC. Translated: CASSLQGASGYTF.